These 8 T cell receptor beta chains share one sample of origin, sequenced in a study of T cell repertoires in cytomegalovirus infection. Via MiXCR, TCRdb re-called the reads, giving one row per CDR3 protein. The sample includes roughly 150,000 distinct CDR3 sequences, more than 15% of them seen just once. The specimen was CD8+ T cells from PBMCs. Receptors were obtained from a human donor in good health (CMV status not recorded). Some clones in this sample may be carry-over from other donors' samples.

The V and J genes are TRBV6-4 and TRBJ2-1; 10 nucleotides agree with TRBD2. Per the germline V gene, CDR1 is MRHNA and CDR2 is SNTAGT. CDR3 size: 15 residues. V dropped 4 bases and J dropped 6; count of bases not matched to a gene: 6. CDR3 sequence reads: CASSGVSGRSNEQFF. CDR3 sequence (DNA): TGTGCCAGCAGTGGCGTTAGCGGGAGGAGCAATGAGCAGTTCTTC.

In this sample, this clonotype turned up many times. The J gene is TRBJ2-7, the V gene TRBV7-2; no clear D gene. Germline V gene sequence: CDR1 SGHTA, CDR2 FQGNSA. The CDR3 extends over 12 amino acids. Trimming left V 6 bases short and J 2 bases short, with 8 bases between. The CDR3 sequence is CASSYTTYEQYF. The CDR3 DNA reads TGTGCCAGCAGTTACACTACCTACGAGCAGTACTTC.

CDR3 DNA sequence: TGTGCCAGCACCACTCGGACAGATAATGAAAAACTGTTTTTT. This encodes CASTTRTDNEKLFF. The chain has TRBV6-5 and TRBJ1-4, with a possible D match to TRBD1 (6 bases). The V and J ends lost 7 bases and 4 bases respectively, with 13 bases between them. This CDR3 contains 14 residues. Germline V gene data show CDR1 as MNHEY and CDR2 as SVGAGI.

This CDR3 is CASRLQRGQPQHF. The DNA for the CDR3 is TGTGCCAGCAGGCTACAGAGAGGACAGCCCCAGCATTTT. This rearrangement joins TRBV28 to TRBJ1-5; no clear D. V lost 6 bases and J lost 7, with 13 bases in between. Per germline, CDR1 MDHEN and CDR2 SYDVKM. The CDR3 is 13 residues long.

This chain uses TRBV7-9 with TRBJ1-2; 8 nucleotides line up with TRBD1. There are 15 residues in the CDR3. V was clipped by 4 bases and J by 0 bases; unmatched bases: 4. Germline CDR1 is SEHNR and CDR2 is FQNEAQ (reference sequence). The CDR3, as DNA: TGTGCCAGCAGCTCTTTGACAGGGGCTAACTATGGCTACACCTTC. This codes for CASSSLTGANYGYTF.

The genes are TRBV6-6 and TRBJ1-6; possible D gene TRBD1, 6 bases. Germline assignment: CDR1 MNHNY and CDR2 SVGAGI (reference sequence). Between the trimmed V and J ends, which lost 5 bases and 14 bases, there was a span of 13 bases. The CDR3 consists of 12 residues. CDR3 sequence (DNA): TGTGCCAGCAGTCCTCCAGGGGATGCCCTCCACTTT. Translated: CASSPPGDALHF.

CDR3 in DNA: TGTGCCAGCAGCCCGACCCCCCTAATGGCAGATACGCAGTATTTT. Translation: CASSPTPLMADTQYF. The chain couples TRBV5-6 to TRBJ2-3; D uncertain. V shed 4 bases and J shed 4 bases, with 16 bases lying between them. The germline V gene has CDR1 SGHDT and CDR2 YYEEEE. This CDR3 contains 15 residues.

The chain carries TRBV28 and TRBJ1-1; D possibly corresponds to TRBD1 (5 bases). Germline V lookup: CDR1 MDHEN, CDR2 SYDVKM. V was pared by 2 bases and J by 4 bases, with 14 bases between. This CDR3 contains 15 residues. The CDR3 here is CASSLTPGGGTEAFF. The CDR3 nucleotides read TGTGCCAGCAGTTTAACCCCGGGCGGGGGCACTGAAGCTTTCTTT.